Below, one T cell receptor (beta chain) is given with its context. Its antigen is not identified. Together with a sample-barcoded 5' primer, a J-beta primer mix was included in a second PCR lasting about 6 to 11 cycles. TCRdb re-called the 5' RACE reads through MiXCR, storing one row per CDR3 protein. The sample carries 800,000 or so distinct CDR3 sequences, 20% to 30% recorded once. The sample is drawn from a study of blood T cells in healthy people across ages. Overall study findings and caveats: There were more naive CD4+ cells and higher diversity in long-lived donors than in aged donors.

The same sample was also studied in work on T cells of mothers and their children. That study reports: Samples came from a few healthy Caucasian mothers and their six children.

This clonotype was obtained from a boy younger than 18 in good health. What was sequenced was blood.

As DNA, the CDR3 is TGTGCCAGCAGCACAACGAGAAGCTCCTACGAGCAGTACTTC. The encoded protein is CASSTTRSSYEQYF. The genes are TRBV6-2 or TRBV6-3 and TRBJ2-7; unclear D gene. CDR3 size: 14 residues. The germline V and J ends were trimmed by 6 bases and 0 bases, with 12 bases remaining between them. The germline V gene has CDR1 MNHEY and CDR2 SVGEGT.